This T cell receptor (beta chain) was profiled in a study of early T cells in non-severe SARS-CoV-2 infection. In the study overall: Bulk RNA taken from unsorted whole blood was sequenced, leaving chains unpaired.

Study-wide results and limits: The matching step, a VDJdb search, favored anti-spike CD8 responses and missed private and CD4 specificities.

Attachment of unique molecular identifiers was made to individual cDNA molecules. Each CDR3 protein gets one entry after TCRdb re-called the 5' RACE reads with MiXCR. The sample lists roughly 80,000 distinct CDR3 sequences, over 9% occurring once. This clonotype was observed a few times. Its antigen remains unknown. This CDR3 has 12 residues. The germline CDR1 and CDR2 sequences are MDHEN and SYDVKM. Deletions cut 2 bases from V and 9 bases from J, with 8 bases between. The gene calls are TRBV28 and TRBJ1-5; D remains unclear. Input material: whole blood. The clonotype originates from an adult who was a healthcare worker with PCR-confirmed SARS-CoV-2 infection or an uninfected control (not recorded which). CDR3 loop: CASSLIPGPQHF. The CDR3 DNA follows: TGTGCCAGCAGTTTAATCCCCGGGCCCCAGCATTTT.